What follows describes a single T cell receptor (beta chain). These data come from a study of blood T cell repertoires in COVID-19. Across the study: Samples of COVID-19 (acute and convalescent) were obtained from the United States, Italy and Spain.

The germline CDR1 and CDR2 sequences are SGHAT and FQNNGV. The V end was cut by 1 base, the J end by 5 bases, with 8 bases between. The CDR3 spans 13 residues. In the authors' workflow: Scientists estimated how many nucleated cells there were by amplifying reference gene primers. Assay: immunoSEQ multiplex PCR; the TCRdb copy retains only in-frame clones and omits some. D and trimming come from the DNA, and the V and J calls and clone size come from that table. The sample holds approximately 91,000 clones, 60% to 85% seen once. The origin of this receptor is a woman older than 75 with acute or convalescent COVID-19. The material sequenced was peripheral blood. The chain combines TRBV11-2 with TRBJ2-5; perhaps TRBD2 as D (5 bases). The CDR3 DNA reads TGTGCCAGCAGCTTAGGAGGGTTGGAGACCCAGTACTTC. Residues: CASSLGGLETQYF.